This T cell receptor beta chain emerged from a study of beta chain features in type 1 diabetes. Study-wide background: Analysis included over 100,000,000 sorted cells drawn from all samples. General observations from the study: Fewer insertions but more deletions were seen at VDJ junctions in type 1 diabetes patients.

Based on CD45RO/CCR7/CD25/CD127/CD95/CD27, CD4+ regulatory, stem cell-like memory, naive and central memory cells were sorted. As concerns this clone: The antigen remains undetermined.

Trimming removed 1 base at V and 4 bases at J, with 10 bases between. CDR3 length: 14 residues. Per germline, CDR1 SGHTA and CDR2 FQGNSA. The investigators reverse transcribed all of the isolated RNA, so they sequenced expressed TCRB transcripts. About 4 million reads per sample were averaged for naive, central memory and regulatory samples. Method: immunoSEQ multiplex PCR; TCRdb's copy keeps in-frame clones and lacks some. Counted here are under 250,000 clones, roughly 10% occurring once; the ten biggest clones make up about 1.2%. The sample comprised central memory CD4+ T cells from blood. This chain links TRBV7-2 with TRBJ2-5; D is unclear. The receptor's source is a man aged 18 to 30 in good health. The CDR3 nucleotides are TGTGCCAGCAGCTTAGGGGCAGCCCGAGAGACCCAGTACTTC. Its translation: CASSLGAARETQYF.